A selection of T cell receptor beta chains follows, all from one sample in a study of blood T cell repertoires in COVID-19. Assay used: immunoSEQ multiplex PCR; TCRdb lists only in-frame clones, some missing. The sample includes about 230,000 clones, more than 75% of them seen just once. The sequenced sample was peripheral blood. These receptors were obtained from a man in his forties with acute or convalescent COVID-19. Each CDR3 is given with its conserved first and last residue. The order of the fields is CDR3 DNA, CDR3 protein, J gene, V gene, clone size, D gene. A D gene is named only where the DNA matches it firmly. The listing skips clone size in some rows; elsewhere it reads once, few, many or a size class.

CDR3nt: TGTGCCAGCAGTACAGGGGGGGGCTACACCTTC
CDR3aa: CASSTGGGYTF
j_gene: TRBJ1-2
v_gene: TRBV6-5
abundance: once
d_gene: TRBD1

CDR3nt: TGCGCCAGCAGCCGGCGGGCATCAACTAATGAAAAACTGTTTTTT
CDR3aa: CASSRRASTNEKLFF
j_gene: TRBJ1-4
v_gene: TRBV5-1
abundance: -
d_gene: -

CDR3nt: TGTGCCAGCAGCCCAGGGGGGACTAGTACCTACGAGCAGTACTTC
CDR3aa: CASSPGGTSTYEQYF
j_gene: TRBJ2-7
v_gene: TRBV6-6
abundance: -
d_gene: -

CDR3nt: TGTGCCAGCAGCTGGAAGGAGGTCTCTGAAGCTTTCTTT
CDR3aa: CASSWKEVSEAFF
j_gene: TRBJ1-1
v_gene: TRBV9
abundance: -
d_gene: -

CDR3nt: TGTGCCAGCAGCCAAGAGCGGCGTCCCTTCTACAATGAGCAGTTCTTC
CDR3aa: CASSQERRPFYNEQFF
j_gene: TRBJ2-1
v_gene: TRBV3-1/TRBV3-2
abundance: -
d_gene: -

CDR3nt: TGCAGCGTTGAAGGACAAAGGGGCACTGAAGCTTTCTTT
CDR3aa: CSVEGQRGTEAFF
j_gene: TRBJ1-1
v_gene: TRBV29-1
abundance: -
d_gene: -

CDR3nt: TGTGCCAGTAGTCGACTTGTAATGGGGGCCTTGAACACTGAAGCTTTCTTT
CDR3aa: CASSRLVMGALNTEAFF
j_gene: TRBJ1-1
v_gene: TRBV19
abundance: -
d_gene: -

CDR3nt: TGTGCCACCGGTGATCAGGGATCCTACGAGCAGTACTTC
CDR3aa: CATGDQGSYEQYF
j_gene: TRBJ2-7
v_gene: TRBV24-1
abundance: -
d_gene: -

CDR3nt: TGCAGTGCTAGTAAAGCCGAACTAGCGGGCAACACAGATACGCAGTATTTT
CDR3aa: CSASKAELAGNTDTQYF
j_gene: TRBJ2-3
v_gene: TRBV20-1
abundance: once
d_gene: TRBD2

CDR3nt: TGCGCCAGCAGTGACGGAAGGGGAAGCTGGTCACCCCTCCACTTT
CDR3aa: CASSDGRGSWSPLHF
j_gene: TRBJ1-6
v_gene: TRBV10-2
abundance: once
d_gene: -

CDR3nt: TGTGCCACCAGTAGCGGGGGGGCGAGGAATGAGCAGTTCTTC
CDR3aa: CATSSGGARNEQFF
j_gene: TRBJ2-1
v_gene: TRBV15
abundance: -
d_gene: TRBD2

CDR3nt: TGTGCCAGCAGCCTAGGGGCAGTCTACAATGAGCAGTTCTTC
CDR3aa: CASSLGAVYNEQFF
j_gene: TRBJ2-1
v_gene: TRBV7-6
abundance: once
d_gene: -

CDR3nt: TGTGCCAGTAGTACAGGGGGAAGTATTGGCTACACCTTC
CDR3aa: CASSTGGSIGYTF
j_gene: TRBJ1-2
v_gene: TRBV19
abundance: -
d_gene: TRBD1

CDR3nt: TGTGCCAGCAGCTCCTATAGCGGGGGGGCCGGTCAGACCCAGTACTTC
CDR3aa: CASSSYSGGAGQTQYF
j_gene: TRBJ2-5
v_gene: TRBV5-6
abundance: -
d_gene: TRBD2

CDR3nt: TGTGCCTGCAGGACAGCCGCGAACACCGGGGAGCTGTTTTTT
CDR3aa: CACRTAANTGELFF
j_gene: TRBJ2-2
v_gene: TRBV30
abundance: -
d_gene: -

CDR3nt: TGTGCCAGCGGACCCGGGGCCTACAATGAGCAGTTCTTC
CDR3aa: CASGPGAYNEQFF
j_gene: TRBJ2-1
v_gene: TRBV9
abundance: -
d_gene: -